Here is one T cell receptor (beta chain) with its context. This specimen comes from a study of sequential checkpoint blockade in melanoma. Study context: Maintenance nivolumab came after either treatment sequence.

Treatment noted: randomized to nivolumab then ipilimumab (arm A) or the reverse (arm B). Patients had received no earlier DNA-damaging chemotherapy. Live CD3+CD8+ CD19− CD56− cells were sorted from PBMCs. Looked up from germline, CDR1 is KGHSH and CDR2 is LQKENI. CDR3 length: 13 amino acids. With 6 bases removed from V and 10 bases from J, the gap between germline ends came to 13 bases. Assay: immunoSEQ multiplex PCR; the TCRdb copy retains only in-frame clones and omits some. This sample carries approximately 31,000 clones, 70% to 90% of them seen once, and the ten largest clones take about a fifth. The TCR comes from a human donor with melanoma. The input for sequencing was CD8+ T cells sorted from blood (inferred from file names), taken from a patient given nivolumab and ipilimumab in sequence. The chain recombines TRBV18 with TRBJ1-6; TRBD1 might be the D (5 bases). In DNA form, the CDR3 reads TGTGCCAGCTCGTCGGGGAGGGGATCACCCCTCCACTTT. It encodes CASSSGRGSPLHF.